The entry below describes one T cell receptor beta chain. The data originate from a study of blood T cell repertoires in COVID-19. Background on the study: Samples representing acute and convalescent COVID-19 were sourced from the United States, Italy and Spain. From T cells, B-cell-depleted T cells, or PBMCs came the material, which was cDNA or gDNA.

Original processing methods: Amplification of reference gene primers provided the estimated nucleated cell counts. Method: immunoSEQ multiplex PCR; TCRdb's copy keeps in-frame clones and lacks some. That table is the source of V, J and clone size, and D and trimming were worked out from the DNA. The repertoire holds around 100,000 clones, with about 72% as singletons. V shed 3 bases, J shed 3 bases, and the junction held 6 bases outside the gene matches. The CDR3 length is 15 residues. The germline gives CDR1 DFQATT, CDR2 SNEGSKA (reference sequence). The V call is TRBV20-1, the J call TRBJ2-1; TRBD2 matches 9 bases. The TCR sequence derives from a man in his sixties with active or convalescent COVID-19. Specimen: peripheral blood. The CDR3 sequence is CSASDLAGFYNEQFF. DNA for the CDR3: TGCAGTGCTAGTGATCTAGCGGGGTTCTACAATGAGCAGTTCTTC.